A selection of T cell receptor beta chains follows, all from one sample in a study of blood T cell repertoires in COVID-19. Libraries were prepared by immunoSEQ multiplex PCR; TCRdb keeps only in-frame clonotypes and omits some of them. The sample consists of fewer than 700,000 clones, approximately 91% of them appearing once. Specimen: peripheral blood. The source is a woman between 45 and 60 years old with COVID-19, enrolled during active disease. Both conserved end residues are part of each CDR3. A D gene is named only where the DNA matches it firmly. Clone size is shown for a subset of rows, as once, few, many or a class of expanded clone.

CDR3nt: TGTGCCAGCAGCGCCCGGGACAGGGGGTACCATGGCTACACCTTC
CDR3aa: CASSARDRGYHGYTF
j_gene: TRBJ1-2
d_gene: TRBD1
v_gene: TRBV7-9
abundance: -

CDR3nt: TGTGCCAGCAGCTTACTAGCGGGGGGGCCGGGAGCGCAGTATTTT
CDR3aa: CASSLLAGGPGAQYF
j_gene: TRBJ2-3
d_gene: TRBD2
v_gene: TRBV7-9
abundance: -

CDR3nt: TGTGCCAGCGGTTCACAGGGTAGGAATCTGCCCCAGCATTTT
CDR3aa: CASGSQGRNLPQHF
j_gene: TRBJ1-5
d_gene: -
v_gene: TRBV28
abundance: -

CDR3nt: TGTGCCAGTAGTTCAAAACAGGGGGCTTATGGCTACACCTTC
CDR3aa: CASSSKQGAYGYTF
j_gene: TRBJ1-2
d_gene: TRBD1
v_gene: TRBV19
abundance: -

CDR3nt: TGTGCCAGCACTTTACAACTGCATAACTACACCTTC
CDR3aa: CASTLQLHNYTF
j_gene: TRBJ1-2
d_gene: -
v_gene: TRBV12-3/TRBV12-4
abundance: -

CDR3nt: TGTGCCAGCAGTTTAGCCGGGTCGATAGGACAGCCCCAGCATTTT
CDR3aa: CASSLAGSIGQPQHF
j_gene: TRBJ1-5
d_gene: -
v_gene: TRBV27
abundance: once

CDR3nt: TGTGCCACCAGTGATCCGGGACAGGGAGACACGCAGTATTTT
CDR3aa: CATSDPGQGDTQYF
j_gene: TRBJ2-3
d_gene: TRBD1
v_gene: TRBV24-1
abundance: -

CDR3nt: TGTGCCTGGAGTGTACAGGGGGCCCCTGAAGCTTTCTTT
CDR3aa: CAWSVQGAPEAFF
j_gene: TRBJ1-1
d_gene: TRBD1
v_gene: TRBV30
abundance: -

CDR3nt: TGTGCCAGCTCACCGGTCCAGGGGTCTCAGGGCAGTTATAATTCACCCCTCCACTTT
CDR3aa: CASSPVQGSQGSYNSPLHF
j_gene: TRBJ1-6
d_gene: -
v_gene: TRBV18
abundance: -

CDR3nt: TGTGCCTGGGGCAATTACCGGGACACCCATGGCTACACCTTC
CDR3aa: CAWGNYRDTHGYTF
j_gene: TRBJ1-2
d_gene: -
v_gene: TRBV30
abundance: -

CDR3nt: TGTGCCAGCAGCGACAGGGGGTACCAAGAGACCCAGTACTTC
CDR3aa: CASSDRGYQETQYF
j_gene: TRBJ2-5
d_gene: TRBD1
v_gene: TRBV3-1/TRBV3-2
abundance: -

CDR3nt: TGTGCCAGCAGCCCTCCTTACTACACCCGGGGGTCTGGAAACACCATATATTTT
CDR3aa: CASSPPYYTRGSGNTIYF
j_gene: TRBJ1-3
d_gene: -
v_gene: TRBV7-3
abundance: once

CDR3nt: TGCGCCAGCAGCCAAGATAGCGGCGGGGGTAAGGCTGAAGCTTTCTTT
CDR3aa: CASSQDSGGGKAEAFF
j_gene: TRBJ1-1
d_gene: -
v_gene: TRBV4-1
abundance: -

CDR3nt: TGTGCCACCAGCAGAGTTCCGGGACAGGGGAACAATCAGCCCCAGCATTTT
CDR3aa: CATSRVPGQGNNQPQHF
j_gene: TRBJ1-5
d_gene: TRBD1
v_gene: TRBV15
abundance: -

CDR3nt: TGTGCCAGCACCGAGAGGGGGCTGTTCTATGGCTACACCTTC
CDR3aa: CASTERGLFYGYTF
j_gene: TRBJ1-2
d_gene: TRBD1
v_gene: TRBV6-5
abundance: once

CDR3nt: TGCGCCAGCAGCTTGGGGTCACAGGTTACAGGGGATGGCTACACCTTC
CDR3aa: CASSLGSQVTGDGYTF
j_gene: TRBJ1-2
d_gene: TRBD1
v_gene: TRBV5-1
abundance: -

CDR3nt: TGTGCCAGCGGAGCGGGGCCCTACGAGCAGTACTTC
CDR3aa: CASGAGPYEQYF
j_gene: TRBJ2-7
d_gene: TRBD2
v_gene: TRBV6-5
abundance: -

CDR3nt: TGTGCCAGCACCGAAGGACACGGACCAGGACGAGAGACCCAGTACTTC
CDR3aa: CASTEGHGPGRETQYF
j_gene: TRBJ2-5
d_gene: -
v_gene: TRBV2
abundance: -

CDR3nt: TGTGCCAGCAGGAAAATCACAGGGAAGGGCTACACCTTC
CDR3aa: CASRKITGKGYTF
j_gene: TRBJ1-2
d_gene: -
v_gene: TRBV28
abundance: once

CDR3nt: TGTGCCAGCAGGTACTACAAGCGGATCCTGACTTTC
CDR3aa: CASRYYKRILTF
j_gene: TRBJ2-6
d_gene: -
v_gene: TRBV21-1
abundance: -

CDR3nt: TGTGCCAGCTCACCACGGACAGGTTATAATGAGCAGTTCTTC
CDR3aa: CASSPRTGYNEQFF
j_gene: TRBJ2-1
d_gene: TRBD1
v_gene: TRBV18
abundance: once

CDR3nt: TGTGCCTGGACAAAACCGCCCCCACAGGACACTGAAGCTTTCTTT
CDR3aa: CAWTKPPPQDTEAFF
j_gene: TRBJ1-1
d_gene: -
v_gene: TRBV30
abundance: -

CDR3nt: TGTGCCAGCAGCCCGGGGGGCACTGAAGCTTTCTTT
CDR3aa: CASSPGGTEAFF
j_gene: TRBJ1-1
d_gene: -
v_gene: TRBV11-3
abundance: -